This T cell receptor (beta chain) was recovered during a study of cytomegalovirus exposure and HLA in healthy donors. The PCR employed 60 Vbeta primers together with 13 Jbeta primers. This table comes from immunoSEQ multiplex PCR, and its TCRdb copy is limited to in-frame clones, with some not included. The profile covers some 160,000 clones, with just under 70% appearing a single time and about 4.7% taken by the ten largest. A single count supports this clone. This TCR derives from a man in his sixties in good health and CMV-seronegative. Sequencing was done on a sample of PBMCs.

The CDR3 DNA is TGTGCCAGCAGGTTGACAGGGGGCAAGGTGGAGACCCAGTACTTC. This codes for CASRLTGGKVETQYF. This chain joins TRBV28 and TRBJ2-5; 10 positions agree with TRBD1. The trim removed 6 bases at V and 5 bases at J, leaving 9 bases unmatched. Germline loops: CDR1 MDHEN, CDR2 SYDVKM. The CDR3 runs 15 residues.